The 26 T cell receptor beta chains in this list originate from one sample, sequenced in a study of T cells in Graves' hyperthyroidism and ophthalmopathy. Regions amplified from RNA transcripts were the TCR beta CDR3 regions. HTBI primers were used for first-round RT-PCR of the TCR CDR3. TCRdb analysed the multiplex PCR reads with MiXCR anew, one entry per CDR3 protein. Among 500,000 to 600,000 distinct CDR3 sequences listed, approximately 49% were seen once. The sample consisted of peripheral blood or thyroid tissue (not recorded which). Source of these receptors: an adult woman with Graves' disease, either hyperthyroidism or ophthalmopathy (not recorded which).

V is TRBV4-3 and J is TRBJ2-7; perhaps TRBD2 as D (5 bases). The CDR3 is made up of 16 amino acids. Germline CDR1 and CDR2: LGHNA and YSLEER. V lost 1 base and J lost 1, with 14 bases in between. Here the CDR3 reads CASSQVVGGFSYEQYF. CDR3 DNA: TGCGCCAGCAGCCAAGTTGTGGGCGGGTTTTCCTACGAGCAGTACTTC.

This clonotype was counted ten times or more. The chain couples TRBV3-1 to TRBJ2-5; D uncertain. The CDR3 runs 13 residues. Germline CDR1 reads LGHDT; CDR2 reads YNNKEL (reference sequence). The V end lost 3 bases, the J end lost 1 base, and 6 bases lay between the germline ends. DNA of the CDR3: TGTGCCAGCAGCCAGGGTTTCCAAGAGACCCAGTACTTC. Translating it yields CASSQGFQETQYF.

This clonotype was counted a few times. The V call is TRBV2, the J call TRBJ2-7, with 7 bases identical to TRBD2. Germline-derived CDR1 and CDR2 are SNHLY and FYNNEI. CDR3 length: 12 residues. V shed 6 bases and J 4 bases; nucleotides not matched to a gene: 3. The CDR3 loop is CASRGGGYEQYF. CDR3 coding DNA: TGTGCCAGCAGGGGGGGAGGGTACGAGCAGTACTTC.

This clonotype was counted at least ten times. The genes are TRBV6-5 and TRBJ2-5; D is possibly TRBD2 (5 bases). The V gene lost 2 bases and the J gene lost 3 bases, with 19 bases spanning the gap. Germline V gene data show CDR1 as MNHEY and CDR2 as SVGAGI. This CDR3 comprises 17 residues. DNA of the CDR3: TGTGCCAGCAGTTACGGGTTCGGCGGAGGTAAAAAAGAGACCCAGTACTTC. Protein: CASSYGFGGGKKETQYF.

The rearrangement joins TRBV11-2 to TRBJ2-6, with unresolved D. Germline V gene lookup returns CDR1 SGHAT and CDR2 FQNNGV. The CDR3 contains 18 residues. V lost 0 bases, J lost 0 bases, and 12 bases lay in between. In nucleotides, the CDR3 is TGTGCCAGCAGCTTAGATCGTGGGCCGACCTCTGGGGCCAACGTCCTGACTTTC. This sequence encodes CASSLDRGPTSGANVLTF.

This clonotype occurred many times. The genes are TRBV2 and TRBJ1-4, with D perhaps matching TRBD1 (6 bases). With 5 bases removed from V and 0 bases from J, the gap between germline ends came to 7 bases. The CDR3 is made up of 14 amino acids. The germline V gene has CDR1 SNHLY and CDR2 FYNNEI. Here the CDR3 DNA reads TGTGCCAGCAGTCGACAGGCAACTAATGAAAAACTGTTTTTT. Protein sequence: CASSRQATNEKLFF.

The CDR3 loop reads CASSGTTGYEQYF. The CDR3, as DNA: TGTGCCAGCAGCGGGACGACAGGGTACGAGCAGTACTTC. This chain links TRBV9 with TRBJ2-7; 7 positions match TRBD1. V lost 3 bases, J lost 4 bases, and 4 bases stayed unmatched. This CDR3 spans 13 amino acids. Germline assignment: CDR1 SGDLS and CDR2 YYNGEE.

This chain links TRBV25-1 with TRBJ2-7; weak D call: TRBD1 (6 bases). This CDR3 comprises 14 residues. Germline assignment: CDR1 MGHDK and CDR2 SYGVNS. V was trimmed by 6 bases and J by 11 bases, leaving 23 bases between them. For the CDR3, the DNA is TGTGCCAGCAGCTTAGGAACAGGGACCTCGAGCGAGTACTTC. It specifies CASSLGTGTSSEYF.

The chain recombines TRBV5-1 with TRBJ1-5; a possible D gene is TRBD1 (6 bases). This CDR3 is built from 15 residues. Trimming took 4 bases from V and 5 from J, leaving 16 bases between them. In germline, CDR1 is SGHRS, CDR2 YFSETQ. The CDR3 DNA reads TGCGCCAGCAGCGATGGGGCAGGGGTCGATCAGCCCCAGCATTTT. This gives the protein CASSDGAGVDQPQHF. Full variable domain (rest looked up from reference TRBV5-1 and TRBJ1-5): KAGVTQTPRYLIKTRGQQVTLSCSPISGHRSVSWYQQTPGQGLQFLFEYFSETQRNKGNFPGRFSGRQFSNSRSEMNVSTLELGDSALYLCASSDGAGVDQPQHFGDGTRLSIL.

This clonotype appeared many times. V is TRBV4-3 and J is TRBJ1-2, with D uncertain. CDR1 is LGHNA and CDR2 is YSLEER in the germline V gene. The CDR3 has 13 amino acids. The V and J ends lost 0 bases and 11 bases respectively, with 13 bases between them. DNA of the CDR3: TGCGCCAGCAGCCAAGAACGCGGGATGCTGTACACCTTC. Translation: CASSQERGMLYTF.

The chain recombines TRBV2 with TRBJ2-7; no definite D call. V shed 5 bases and J shed 9 bases, with 14 bases lying between them. The CDR3 contains 12 residues. Germline CDR1 SNHLY, CDR2 FYNNEI. The CDR3 DNA sequence: TGTGCCAGCAGTTACCGAGTCTGGGGGCAGTACTTC. Translated: CASSYRVWGQYF.

The sample holds many counts of this clonotype. This chain connects TRBV5-1 to TRBJ1-3; D remains ambiguous. This CDR3 has 16 amino acids. Trimming pared 3 bases from V and 3 bases from J, leaving 16 bases between. CDR1 and CDR2 from the germline V gene are SGHRS and YFSETQ. CDR3 DNA sequence: TGCGCCAGCAGCTGGAACCCGTCGGACCGTGGAAACACCATATATTTT. It codes for CASSWNPSDRGNTIYF.

This clonotype has at least ten counts. One end of the junction is discordant with germline, which a read error may explain. The V and J genes are TRBV11-2 and TRBJ2-5, with D possibly matching TRBD1 (6 bases). The germline gives CDR1 SGHAT, CDR2 FQNNGV. CDR3 size: 13 residues. Here the CDR3 reads CASSRGGGELWNF. The CDR3 nucleotides read TGTGCCAGCAGCCGCGGTGGGGGCGAATTATGGAACTTC. The entire variable domain, with the rest obtained from reference TRBV11-2 and TRBJ2-5, is as follows: EAGVAQSPRYKIIEKRQSVAFWCNPISGHATLYWYQQILGQGPKLLIQFQNNGVVDDSQLPKDRFSAERLKGVDSTLKIQPAKLEDSAVYLCASSRGGGELWNFGPGTRLLVL.

V usage is TRBV7-2 and J usage is TRBJ1-3, with 7 positions matching TRBD1. The CDR3 runs to 17 residues. Trimming cost V 3 bases and J 4 bases; bases outside gene matches: 12. CDR1 SGHTA and CDR2 FQGNSA come from the germline V gene. CDR3 coding DNA: TGTGCCAGCAGCTTGGCGCCGGGTTCAGGGGGAGGAAACACCATATATTTT. This sequence encodes CASSLAPGSGGGNTIYF.

V gene TRBV7-6 combines with J gene TRBJ1-1; no reliable D call. This CDR3 has 18 residues. Trimming removed 7 bases from V and 1 base from J, with 25 bases in between. The germline V gene encodes CDR1 SGHVS and CDR2 FNYEAQ. As DNA, the CDR3 is TGTGCCAGCACCTTCGTGGGAGGGCCGGGCACCGGGAACACTGAAGCTTTCTTT. Translated, it gives CASTFVGGPGTGNTEAFF.

Comments on this clonotype: This may be a read error: a much more frequent sequence differs by one nucleotide. This sequence joins TRBV9 and TRBJ2-7; either TRBD1 or TRBD2 may supply D (5 bases each). From germline, CDR1 is SGDLS and CDR2 YYNGEE. V dropped 7 bases and J dropped 2 bases, with 16 bases sitting between them. The CDR3 has 14 residues. The CDR3 sequence is CASGKGTYPYEQYF. DNA of the CDR3: TGTGCCAGCGGAAAGGGGACGTATCCCTACGAGCAGTACTTC.

The chain links TRBV12-3 or TRBV12-4 to TRBJ1-6; D unclear. CDR3 length: 15 residues. The V end was cut by 6 bases, the J end by 10 bases, with 19 bases between. CDR3 bases: TGTGCCAGCAGCCCAGCTAGCGGGGTCAACTCACCCCTCCACTTT. Translation gives CASSPASGVNSPLHF.

This clonotype was detected many times. The rearrangement uses TRBV19 and TRBJ1-5, with D hard to call. CDR1 is LNHDA, CDR2 SQIVND, per germline (reference sequence). Trimming took off 7 bases at V and 4 bases at J, with 17 bases between the two ends. There are 15 residues in the CDR3. The CDR3 DNA sequence: TGTGCCAGTACCCTCAACTTTCAGACAAATCAGCCCCAGCATTTT. It codes for CASTLNFQTNQPQHF.

This clonotype was detected once. The chain has TRBV15 and TRBJ2-5; 9 bases line up with TRBD1. This CDR3 has 16 amino acids. V was clipped by 3 bases and J by 3 bases; unmatched bases: 8. Germline loops: CDR1 LNHNV, CDR2 YYDKDF (reference sequence). The CDR3, as DNA: TGTGCCACCAGCAGGGGGTACACAGGGGGCGAAGAGACCCAGTACTTC. Translation gives CATSRGYTGGEETQYF. The variable domain in full, with the rest retrieved from reference TRBV15 and TRBJ2-5, is DAMVIQNPRYQVTQFGKPVTLSCSQTLNHNVMYWYQQKSSQAPKLLFHYYDKDFNNEADTPDNFQSRRPNTSFCFLDIRSPGLGDTAMYLCATSRGYTGGEETQYFGPGTRLLVL.

This clonotype was seen many times. This chain uses TRBV20-1 with TRBJ2-7, with a possible D match to TRBD2 (5 bases). Between the trimmed V and J ends, which lost 3 bases and 0 bases, there was a span of 12 bases. The germline gives CDR1 DFQATT, CDR2 SNEGSKA (reference sequence). The CDR3 is 14 residues long. The CDR3 reads CSARERLSSYEQYF. Here the CDR3 DNA reads TGCAGTGCTAGGGAGCGGCTGAGCTCCTACGAGCAGTACTTC.

The genes are TRBV15 and TRBJ2-7; no reliable D call. This CDR3 has 11 residues. Trimming left V 0 bases short and J 6 bases short, with 3 bases between. Germline V gene sequence: CDR1 LNHNV, CDR2 YYDKDF (reference sequence). The CDR3 spells CATSRDLEQYF. CDR3 nucleotide sequence: TGTGCCACCAGCAGAGATCTCGAGCAGTACTTC. Supplemented by reference TRBV15 and TRBJ2-7, the full variable domain reads DAMVIQNPRYQVTQFGKPVTLSCSQTLNHNVMYWYQQKSSQAPKLLFHYYDKDFNNEADTPDNFQSRRPNTSFCFLDIRSPGLGDTAMYLCATSRDLEQYFGPGTRLTVT.

This clonotype was seen repeatedly, ten times or more. The rearrangement uses TRBV9 and TRBJ2-7; tentative D call: TRBD1 (6 bases). The V end lost 0 bases, the J end lost 3 bases, and 13 bases lay between the germline ends. Per germline, CDR1 SGDLS and CDR2 YYNGEE. The CDR3 is 15 residues long. The chain's CDR3 is CASSVAQGTFYEQYF. CDR3 DNA: TGTGCCAGCAGCGTAGCTCAGGGGACCTTCTACGAGCAGTACTTC.

The gene calls are TRBV20-1 and TRBJ2-6; 8 bases map to TRBD1. Germline CDR1 DFQATT, CDR2 SNEGSKA (reference sequence). The CDR3 consists of 15 residues. V was clipped by 5 bases and J by 2 bases; unmatched bases: 5. The CDR3 DNA sequence: TGCAGTGCTTCCCCGGACAGGGCTGGGGCCAACGTCCTGACTTTC. It codes for CSASPDRAGANVLTF.

V usage is TRBV27 and J usage is TRBJ1-6; 7 nucleotides line up with TRBD1. Germline loops: CDR1 MNHEY, CDR2 SMNVEV (reference sequence). This CDR3 is built from 16 residues. The junction had 6 bases not matched to a gene; V was cut back by 0 bases and J by 7 bases. The CDR3 DNA is TGTGCCAGCAGTTTATCCCCGGACAGGTCAAATTCACCCCTCCACTTT. This codes for CASSLSPDRSNSPLHF.

The J gene is TRBJ1-1, the V gene TRBV14, with 7 bases aligning to TRBD1. Germline V gene sequence: CDR1 SGHDN, CDR2 FVKESK. The CDR3 sequence is 17 residues long. With V trimmed by 4 bases and J by 4 bases, 15 bases remained unmatched. Here the CDR3 DNA reads TGTGCCAGCAGCCCACCTGGGCAGGGGGACCAGCGCACTGAAGCTTTCTTT. The encoded protein is CASSPPGQGDQRTEAFF.

The V gene is TRBV5-6, the J gene TRBJ2-5, with D tentatively TRBD1 or TRBD2 (5 bases each). V dropped 4 bases and J dropped 3 bases, with 16 bases sitting between them. The CDR3 spans 15 residues. Germline CDR1 is SGHDT and CDR2 is YYEEEE. For the CDR3, the DNA is TGTGCCAGCAGCCAAGGTCAGACAGCGGAAGAGACCCAGTACTTC. Residues: CASSQGQTAEETQYF. The entire variable domain, with the rest obtained from reference TRBV5-6 and TRBJ2-5, is as follows: DAGVTQSPTHLIKTRGQQVTLRCSPKSGHDTVSWYQQALGQGPQFIFQYYEEEERQRGNFPDRFSGHQFPNYSSELNVNALLLGDSALYLCASSQGQTAEETQYFGPGTRLLVL.